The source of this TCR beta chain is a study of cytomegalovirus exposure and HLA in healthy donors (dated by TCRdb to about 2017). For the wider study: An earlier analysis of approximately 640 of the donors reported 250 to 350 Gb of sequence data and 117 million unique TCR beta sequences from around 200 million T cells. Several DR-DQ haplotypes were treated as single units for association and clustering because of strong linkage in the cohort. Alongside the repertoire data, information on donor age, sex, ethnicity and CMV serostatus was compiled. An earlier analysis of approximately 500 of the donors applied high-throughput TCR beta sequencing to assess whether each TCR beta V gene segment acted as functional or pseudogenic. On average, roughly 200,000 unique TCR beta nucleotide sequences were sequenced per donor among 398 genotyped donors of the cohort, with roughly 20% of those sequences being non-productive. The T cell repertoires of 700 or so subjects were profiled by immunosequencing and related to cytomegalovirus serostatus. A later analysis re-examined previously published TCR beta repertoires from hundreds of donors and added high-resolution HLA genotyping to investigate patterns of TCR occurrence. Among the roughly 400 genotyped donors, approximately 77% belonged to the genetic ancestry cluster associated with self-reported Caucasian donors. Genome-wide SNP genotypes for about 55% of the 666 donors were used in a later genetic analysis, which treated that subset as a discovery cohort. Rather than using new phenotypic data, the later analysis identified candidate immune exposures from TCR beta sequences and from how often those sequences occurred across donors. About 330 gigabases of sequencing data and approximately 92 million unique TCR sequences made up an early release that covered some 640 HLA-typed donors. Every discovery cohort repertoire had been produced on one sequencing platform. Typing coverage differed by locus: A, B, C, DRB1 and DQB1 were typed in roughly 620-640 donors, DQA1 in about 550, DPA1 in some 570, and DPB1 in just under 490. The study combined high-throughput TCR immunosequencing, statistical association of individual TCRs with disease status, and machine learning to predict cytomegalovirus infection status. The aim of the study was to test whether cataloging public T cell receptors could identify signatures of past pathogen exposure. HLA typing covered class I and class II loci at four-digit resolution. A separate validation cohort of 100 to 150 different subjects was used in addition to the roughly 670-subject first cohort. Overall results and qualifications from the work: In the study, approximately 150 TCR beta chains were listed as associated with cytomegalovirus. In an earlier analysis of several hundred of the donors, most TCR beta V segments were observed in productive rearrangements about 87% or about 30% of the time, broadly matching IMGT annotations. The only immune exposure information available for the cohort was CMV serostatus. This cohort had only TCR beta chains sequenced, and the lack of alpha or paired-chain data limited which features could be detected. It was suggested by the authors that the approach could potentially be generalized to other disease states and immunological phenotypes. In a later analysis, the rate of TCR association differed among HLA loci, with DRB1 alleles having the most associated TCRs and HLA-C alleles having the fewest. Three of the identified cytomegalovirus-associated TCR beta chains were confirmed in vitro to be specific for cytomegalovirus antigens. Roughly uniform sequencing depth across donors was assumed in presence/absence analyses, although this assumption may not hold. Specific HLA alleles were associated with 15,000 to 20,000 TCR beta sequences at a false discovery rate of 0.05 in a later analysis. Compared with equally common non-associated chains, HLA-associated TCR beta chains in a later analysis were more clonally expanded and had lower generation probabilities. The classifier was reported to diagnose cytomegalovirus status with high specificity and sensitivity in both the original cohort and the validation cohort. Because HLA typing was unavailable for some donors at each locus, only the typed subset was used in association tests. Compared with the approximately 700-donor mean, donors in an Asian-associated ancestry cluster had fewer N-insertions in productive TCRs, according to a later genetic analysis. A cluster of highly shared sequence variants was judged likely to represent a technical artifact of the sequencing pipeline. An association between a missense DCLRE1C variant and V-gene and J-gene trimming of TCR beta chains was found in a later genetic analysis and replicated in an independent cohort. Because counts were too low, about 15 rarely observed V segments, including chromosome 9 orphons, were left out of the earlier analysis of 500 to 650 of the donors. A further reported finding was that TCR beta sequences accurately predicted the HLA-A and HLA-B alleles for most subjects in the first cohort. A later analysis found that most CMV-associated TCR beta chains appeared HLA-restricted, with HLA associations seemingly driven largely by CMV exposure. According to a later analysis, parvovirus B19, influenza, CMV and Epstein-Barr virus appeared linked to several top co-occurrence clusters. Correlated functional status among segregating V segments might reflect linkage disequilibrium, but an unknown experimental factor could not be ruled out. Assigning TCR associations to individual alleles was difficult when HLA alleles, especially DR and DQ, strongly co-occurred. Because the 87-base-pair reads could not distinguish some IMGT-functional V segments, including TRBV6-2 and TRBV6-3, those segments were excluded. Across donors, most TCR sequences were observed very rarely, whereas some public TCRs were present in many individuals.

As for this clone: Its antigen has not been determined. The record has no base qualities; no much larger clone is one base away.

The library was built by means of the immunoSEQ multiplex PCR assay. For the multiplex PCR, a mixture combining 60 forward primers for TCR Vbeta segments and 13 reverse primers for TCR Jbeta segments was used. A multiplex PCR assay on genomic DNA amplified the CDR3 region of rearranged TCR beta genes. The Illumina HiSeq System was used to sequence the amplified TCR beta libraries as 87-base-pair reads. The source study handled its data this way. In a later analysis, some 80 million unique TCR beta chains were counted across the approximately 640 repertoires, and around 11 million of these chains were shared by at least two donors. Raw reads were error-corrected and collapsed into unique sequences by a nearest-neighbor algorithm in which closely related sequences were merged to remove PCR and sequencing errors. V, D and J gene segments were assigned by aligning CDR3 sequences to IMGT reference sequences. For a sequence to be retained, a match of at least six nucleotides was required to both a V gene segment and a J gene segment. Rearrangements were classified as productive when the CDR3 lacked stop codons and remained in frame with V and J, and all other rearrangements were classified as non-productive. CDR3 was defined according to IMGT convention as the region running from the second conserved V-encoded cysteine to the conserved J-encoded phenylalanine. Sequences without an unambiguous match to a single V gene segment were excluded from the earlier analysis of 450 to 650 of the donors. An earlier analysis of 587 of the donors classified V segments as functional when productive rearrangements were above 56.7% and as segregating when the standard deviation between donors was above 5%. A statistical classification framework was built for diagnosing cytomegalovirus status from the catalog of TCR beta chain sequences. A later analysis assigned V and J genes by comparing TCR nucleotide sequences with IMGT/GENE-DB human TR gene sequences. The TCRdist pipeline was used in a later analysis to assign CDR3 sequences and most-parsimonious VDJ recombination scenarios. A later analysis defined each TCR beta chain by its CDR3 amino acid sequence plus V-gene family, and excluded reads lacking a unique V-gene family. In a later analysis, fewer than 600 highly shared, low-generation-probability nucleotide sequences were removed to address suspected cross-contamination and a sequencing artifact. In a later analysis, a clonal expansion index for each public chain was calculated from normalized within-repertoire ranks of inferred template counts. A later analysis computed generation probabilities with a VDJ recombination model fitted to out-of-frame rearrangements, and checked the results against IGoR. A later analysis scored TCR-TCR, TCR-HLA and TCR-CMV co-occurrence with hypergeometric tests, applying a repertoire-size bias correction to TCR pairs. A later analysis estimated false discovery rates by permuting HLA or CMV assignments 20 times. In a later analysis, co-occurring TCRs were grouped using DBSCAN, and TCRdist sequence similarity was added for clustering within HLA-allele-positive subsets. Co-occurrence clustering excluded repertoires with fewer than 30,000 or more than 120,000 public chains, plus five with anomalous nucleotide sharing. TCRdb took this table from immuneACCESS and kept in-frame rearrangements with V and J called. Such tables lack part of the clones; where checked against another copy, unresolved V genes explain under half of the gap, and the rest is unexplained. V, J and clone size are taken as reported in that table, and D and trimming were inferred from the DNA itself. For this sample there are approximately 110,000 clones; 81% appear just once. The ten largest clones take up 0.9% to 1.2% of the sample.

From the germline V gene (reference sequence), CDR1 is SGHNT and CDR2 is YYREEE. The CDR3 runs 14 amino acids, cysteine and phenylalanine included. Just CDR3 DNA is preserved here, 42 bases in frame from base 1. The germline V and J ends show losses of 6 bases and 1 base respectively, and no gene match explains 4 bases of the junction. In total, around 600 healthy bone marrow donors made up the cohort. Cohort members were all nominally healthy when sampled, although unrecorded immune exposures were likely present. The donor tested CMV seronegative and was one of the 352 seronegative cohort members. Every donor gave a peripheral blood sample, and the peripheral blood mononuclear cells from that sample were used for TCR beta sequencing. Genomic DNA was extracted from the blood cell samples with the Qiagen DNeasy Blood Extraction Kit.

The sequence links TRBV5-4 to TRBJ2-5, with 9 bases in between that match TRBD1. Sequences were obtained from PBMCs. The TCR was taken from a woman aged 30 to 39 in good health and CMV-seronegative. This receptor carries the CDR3 CASTLTGGQETQYF. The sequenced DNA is TGTGCCAGCACCCTGACAGGGGGCCAAGAGACCCAGTACTTC.